Here is one T cell receptor (beta chain) with its context. Its antigen is currently unknown. This record belongs to a study of CD8+ T cells in alopecia areata. Whole-study findings and limits: More clonal than normal scalp was lesional scalp, particularly alopecia totalis/universalis. Sharing of TCRs across patients appeared less clear than in mice, possibly for HLA-related reasons.

RNA was extracted and reverse transcribed into cDNA as the sequencing template. Assay used: immunoSEQ multiplex PCR; TCRdb lists only in-frame clones, some missing. This table holds about 37,000 clones, nearly 55% found once. Germline V CDR1 and CDR2: SGHRS, YFSETQ. V lost 4 bases, J lost 7 bases, and 6 bases stayed unmatched. The CDR3 runs to 15 residues. Sorting of the five patients' CD4+ cells gave CD25+CD127- cells as the output. Material for sequencing was CD4+ Tregs sorted from blood. The V gene is TRBV5-1, the J gene TRBJ1-6; 9 nucleotides line up with TRBD1. This TCR was sampled from a human donor with alopecia areata. CDR3 protein: CASSDRQGVNSPLHF. CDR3 sequence (DNA): TGCGCCAGCAGCGATCGACAGGGGGTGAATTCACCCCTCCACTTT.